The 3 T cell receptor beta chains given below trace back to one sample, sequenced in a study of T cell responses to AZD1222 COVID-19 vaccine. Profiling relied on immunoSEQ multiplex PCR, and the TCRdb table lists in-frame clones only, not all of them. This sample has about 67,000 clones, with around 84% found just once. Sequencing used peripheral blood, obtained on day 0 of AZD1222 vaccination. The receptors stem from an adult in good health.

This clone has a handful of counts. The CDR3 loop is CASSLQGGAYEQYF. The CDR3 region has the DNA TGTGCCAGCAGCTTGCAGGGAGGGGCCTACGAGCAGTACTTC. The chain links TRBV5-4 to TRBJ2-7, with 7 bases aligning to TRBD2. Per the germline V gene, CDR1 is SGHNT and CDR2 is YYREEE (reference sequence). The CDR3 has 14 amino acids. V lost 1 base and J lost 2; bases outside the gene matches: 3. The variable domain in full, completed from reference TRBV5-4 and TRBJ2-7, reads ETGVTQSPTHLIKTRGQQVTLRCSSQSGHNTVSWYQQALGQGPQFIFQYYREEENGRGNFPPRFSGLQFPNYSSELNVNALELDDSALYLCASSLQGGAYEQYFGPGTRLTVT.

The genes are TRBV7-8 and TRBJ2-7; 7 bases line up with TRBD2. Trimming at V came to 5 bases and at J to 2 bases, leaving 3 bases not matched to a gene. The CDR3 contains 13 residues. Germline values: CDR1 SGHVS, CDR2 FQNEAQ. CDR3 sequence reads: CASSITSAYEQYF. CDR3 coding DNA: TGTGCCAGCAGCATTACTAGCGCCTACGAGCAGTACTTC.

The chain combines TRBV7-9 with TRBJ1-2; D remains unclear. The CDR3 runs to 13 residues. Trimming took off 5 bases at V and 2 bases at J, with 9 bases between the two ends. CDR1 SEHNR and CDR2 FQNEAQ come from the germline V gene (reference sequence). This chain's CDR3 is CASSPQANYGYTF. The CDR3, as DNA: TGTGCCAGCAGCCCCCAGGCGAACTATGGCTACACCTTC.